Each of the 21 T cell receptor beta chains below was sequenced from the same sample in a study of blood T cells in healthy people across ages. Primers used in a second PCR of about 7 to 12 cycles were a sample-barcoded 5' primer and a J-beta primer mix. TCRdb reprocessed the 5' RACE reads with MiXCR, giving one entry per CDR3 protein. The profile shows fewer than 900,000 distinct CDR3 sequences, roughly two fifths of them singletons. What was sequenced was blood. The receptor source for this set is a woman aged 55 to 70 in good health.

This clonotype was counted a single time. The junction departs from germline at one end; a sequencing error may be responsible. The chain uses TRBV5-1 and TRBJ2-7; D remains ambiguous. The V gene's germline CDR1 is SGHRS and CDR2 YFSETQ. The CDR3 covers 14 residues. The CDR3 DNA follows: TGCGCCAGCGGCTTCCGAGACGGCTCCTACGAGCAGTACTTC. Its protein product is CASGFRDGSYEQYF.

This clonotype was observed at least ten times. The chain links TRBV28 to TRBJ2-3; 9 positions agree with TRBD2. Germline lookup yields CDR1 MDHEN and CDR2 SYDVKM. The CDR3 contains 16 residues. Losses at the gene ends were 4 bases for V and 5 bases for J; bases not matched to a gene: 10. As DNA, the CDR3 is TGTGCCAGCAGTTCCGGGGTAGCGGGAGTTGGAGATACGCAGTATTTT. Translation gives CASSSGVAGVGDTQYF.

This clonotype was detected only a few times. The chain carries TRBV10-3 and TRBJ2-1; tentatively, D is TRBD1 (6 bases). V was clipped by 8 bases and J by 7 bases, with 27 bases between them. CDR1 and CDR2 from the germline V gene are ENHRY and SYGVKD. The CDR3 contains 17 residues. The CDR3 loop reads CAILKQGSGTWLNEQFF. The CDR3 nucleotides read TGTGCCATCCTAAAACAGGGATCCGGGACCTGGCTTAATGAGCAGTTCTTC.

J is TRBJ2-7 and V is TRBV27; D possibly corresponds to TRBD2 (6 bases). The CDR3 is made up of 16 amino acids. In germline, CDR1 is MNHEY, CDR2 SMNVEV (reference sequence). V was clipped by 3 bases and J by 7 bases, with 22 bases between them. This chain's CDR3 is CASSFRAGRGVDEQYF. CDR3 bases: TGTGCCAGCAGTTTTCGGGCGGGAAGAGGGGTGGATGAGCAGTACTTC.

V gene TRBV7-2 combines with J gene TRBJ2-1; no reliable D call. The V gene's germline CDR1 is SGHTA and CDR2 FQGNSA. The CDR3 loop spans 17 amino acids. The V gene lost 1 base and the J gene lost 7 bases, with 20 bases spanning the gap. This chain's CDR3 is CASSLVPSELLLNEQFF. CDR3 nucleotide sequence: TGTGCCAGCAGCTTAGTCCCTTCGGAGCTGTTACTAAATGAGCAGTTCTTC.

This clonotype was seen more than once but under ten times. J is TRBJ2-3 and V is TRBV6-5; maybe TRBD1 (5 bases). CDR3 length: 14 amino acids. Per germline, CDR1 MNHEY and CDR2 SVGAGI. Deletions cut 8 bases from V and 2 bases from J, with 14 bases between. The CDR3 sequence: CASGATKVTDTQYF. Written as DNA, the CDR3 is TGTGCCAGCGGGGCGACAAAAGTCACAGATACGCAGTATTTT.

This clonotype was found a few times. A read error may be the cause here, since a much bigger clone is one base away. The J gene is TRBJ2-5, the V gene TRBV12-3 or TRBV12-4; 8 bases line up with TRBD2. The V and J ends lost 5 bases and 2 bases, in that order; junction bases with no gene match: 1. The CDR3 runs 13 residues. The chain's CDR3 is CASSGTRQETQYF. CDR3 DNA: TGTGCCAGCAGTGGGACTAGGCAAGAGACCCAGTACTTC.

Note on this clonotype: Possible read error: a much larger clone is one base away. The chain uses TRBV25-1 and TRBJ2-1; D perhaps matches TRBD1 (5 bases). CDR3 length equals 15 residues. The germline V gene encodes CDR1 MGHDK and CDR2 SYGVNS. Deletions cut 2 bases from V and 5 bases from J, with 13 bases between. The CDR3 here is CASSEVWGKNNEQFF. As DNA, the CDR3 is TGTGCCAGCAGTGAAGTGTGGGGCAAGAACAATGAGCAGTTCTTC.

With regard to this clonotype: This may stem from a read error, because a much larger clone lies one nucleotide away. The V call is TRBV7-2, the J call TRBJ2-5, with D perhaps TRBD1 or TRBD2 (5 bases each). The CDR3 spans 16 residues. Germline V CDR1 and CDR2: SGHTA, FQGNSA. Trimming shortened V by 1 base and J by 1 base, and 13 bases separated the two germline ends. The CDR3, as DNA: TGTGCCAGCAGCTTAGGAACCGGGGCAGGCCAAGAGACCCAGTACTTC. Amino acids: CASSLGTGAGQETQYF.

This chain connects TRBV11-1 to TRBJ2-5, with 11 bases lining up with TRBD1. V gave up 8 bases and J gave up 11 bases; unmatched junction bases: 16. CDR1 and CDR2 from the germline V gene are SGHAT and FQDESV (reference sequence). The CDR3 covers 15 residues. The CDR3 bases are TGTGCCAGCGGCGGCCGGGACAGGGGGTTTCCTGAGCAGTACTTC. It is translated as CASGGRDRGFPEQYF.

The chain employs TRBV10-1 and TRBJ2-7, with unresolved D. Trimming stripped 0 bases from V and 5 bases from J, with 14 bases between. This CDR3 is built from 15 residues. The germline V gene encodes CDR1 WNHNN and CDR2 SYGVQD (reference sequence). CDR3 DNA sequence: TGCGCCAGCAGTGAGTCCCCCCCCGAGGTACACGAGCAGTACTTC. Protein sequence: CASSESPPEVHEQYF.

This clonotype was observed many times. The junction departs from the called germline gene at one end, perhaps through a read error. The CDR3 coding sequence is TGTGCCAGCAGCTTAGGTACAGTATACGAGCAGTACTTC. Its translation: CASSLGTVYEQYF. The V gene is TRBV5-1, the J gene TRBJ2-7; no definite D call. This CDR3 is built from 13 residues. Germline V gives CDR1 SGHRS, CDR2 YFSETQ.

The rearrangement uses TRBV20-1 and TRBJ2-1; no definite D call. Germline values: CDR1 DFQATT, CDR2 SNEGSKA (reference sequence). The V end lost 3 bases, the J end lost 7 bases, and 13 bases lay between the germline ends. The CDR3 runs to 13 residues. The CDR3 coding sequence is TGCAGTGCTAGGCGGACCCTGGGGAATGAGCAGTTCTTC. Translated: CSARRTLGNEQFF.

In regard to this clonotype: One junction end disagrees with the germline gene, perhaps due to a read error. The chain is built from TRBV6-2 or TRBV6-3 and TRBJ2-2; 7 bases match TRBD1. The CDR3 totals 14 residues. Germline loops: CDR1 MNHEY, CDR2 SVGEGT. The CDR3 protein is CARRQGVNTGELFF. The CDR3 coding sequence is TGTGCCCGCAGACAGGGAGTAAACACCGGGGAGCTGTTTTTT.

The DNA for the CDR3 is TGTGCCAGCAGTGTAGCGTCAGGGCCCTACGAGCAGTACTTC. Protein sequence: CASSVASGPYEQYF. The genes are TRBV27 and TRBJ2-7, with D perhaps TRBD1 or TRBD2 (5 bases each). V shed 5 bases and J shed 2 bases, with 13 bases lying between them. The CDR3 runs to 14 residues. Germline V gives CDR1 MNHEY, CDR2 SMNVEV (reference sequence).

This clonotype has a count of ten or more. The genes are TRBV9 and TRBJ2-5; D may be TRBD1 (6 bases). The CDR3 length is 13 residues. The V gene lost 0 bases and the J gene lost 3 bases, with 6 bases spanning the gap. CDR1 is SGDLS and CDR2 is YYNGEE in the germline V gene. CDR3 region: CASSVAGEETQYF. The CDR3 DNA follows: TGTGCCAGCAGCGTAGCAGGGGAAGAGACCCAGTACTTC.

V usage is TRBV20-1 and J usage is TRBJ1-4, with D unclear. This CDR3 comprises 15 residues. V lost 0 bases and J lost 0, with 8 bases in between. Germline CDR1 and CDR2: DFQATT and SNEGSKA (reference sequence). The CDR3 is CSARDASTTNEKLFF. The CDR3 DNA reads as TGCAGTGCTAGAGATGCATCCACAACTAATGAAAAACTGTTTTTT.

This rearrangement joins TRBV6-1 to TRBJ1-1; D not certain. Deletions cut 4 bases from V and 1 base from J, with 7 bases between. The CDR3 length is 13 residues. Germline lookup yields CDR1 MNHNS and CDR2 SASEGT. CDR3 sequence: CASSATENTEAFF. The CDR3 DNA sequence: TGTGCCAGCAGTGCGACGGAGAACACTGAAGCTTTCTTT.

This clonotype was seen more than once but under ten times. V is TRBV30 and J is TRBJ2-7; no clear D. CDR1 is GTSNPN, CDR2 SVGIG, per germline (reference sequence). The CDR3 is 12 residues long. V was cut by 0 bases and J by 3 bases, with 6 bases left in between. Written as DNA, the CDR3 is TGTGCCTGGAGTGTAATAGGCTACGAGCAGTACTTC. As protein: CAWSVIGYEQYF.

In the case of this clonotype: A junction end diverges from the germline sequence, so it may reflect a read error. This rearrangement joins TRBV4-3 to TRBJ2-3, with 13 bases matching TRBD2. The CDR3 runs 16 residues. CDR1 is LGHNA and CDR2 is YSLEER in the germline V gene. The CDR3 DNA is TGCGTCAGCAGCCAAGGAGGACTAGCGGGAGCTGATACGCAGTATTTT. Its protein product is CVSSQGGLAGADTQYF.

This clonotype was observed at least ten times. This chain links TRBV20-1 with TRBJ1-5; D may be TRBD1 (6 bases). The CDR3 contains 16 residues. Germline CDR1 reads DFQATT; CDR2 reads SNEGSKA (reference sequence). V was cut by 3 bases and J by 2 bases, with 17 bases left in between. The CDR3 reads CSASAPSGGRNQPQHF. The CDR3 DNA sequence: TGCAGTGCTAGTGCCCCTAGTGGGGGGCGCAATCAGCCCCAGCATTTT.